The 27 T cell receptor beta chains listed next were all sequenced from one sample in a study of blood T cells in healthy people across ages. Alongside a J-beta primer mix, a sample-barcoded 5' primer served in a second PCR lasting roughly 6 to 11 cycles. TCRdb independently ran MiXCR on the 5' RACE reads; one entry per CDR3 protein. In the table there are 780,000 or so distinct CDR3 sequences, approximately 53% of which are singletons. Input material: blood. The receptors shown here come from a man aged 40-55 years in good health.

This clonotype has more than one count but fewer than ten. The chain employs TRBV6-2 or TRBV6-3 and TRBJ1-2; D is possibly TRBD1 (6 bases). CDR1 is MNHEY, CDR2 SVGEGT, per germline. The CDR3 is 14 residues long. V was shortened by 6 bases and J by 6 bases, with 17 bases between the two germline ends. Here the CDR3 reads CASSAPGQYDGYTF. Written as DNA, the CDR3 is TGTGCCAGCAGCGCTCCCGGACAGTACGATGGCTACACCTTC.

This chain uses TRBV9 with TRBJ2-7; TRBD1 is a possible D gene (6 bases). This CDR3 has 13 residues. The V and J ends lost 5 bases and 6 bases respectively, with 15 bases between them. The germline gives CDR1 SGDLS, CDR2 YYNGEE. CDR3 loop: CASSARDIGEQYF. The CDR3 DNA sequence: TGTGCCAGCAGTGCCCGGGACATAGGCGAGCAGTACTTC.

This clonotype occurred a few times. The gene calls are TRBV28 and TRBJ2-7; 7 bases align to TRBD2. The length of the CDR3 is 17 residues. V shed 3 bases and J 5 bases; nucleotides not matched to a gene: 16. The germline CDR1 and CDR2 sequences are MDHEN and SYDVKM. CDR3 protein: CASSLPPRLSGVDEQYF. CDR3 DNA: TGTGCCAGCAGTTTGCCCCCCCGATTGAGCGGGGTGGACGAGCAGTACTTC.

The chain employs TRBV6-2 or TRBV6-3 and TRBJ2-2; D is unresolved. The length of the CDR3 is 13 residues. Deletions cut 6 bases from V and 6 bases from J, with 11 bases between. CDR1 and CDR2 from the germline V gene are MNHEY and SVGEGT. The CDR3, as DNA: TGTGCCAGCAGGACCCAACCGGCCGGGGAGCTGTTTTTT. Protein sequence: CASRTQPAGELFF.

This clonotype was recorded a few times. The V call is TRBV6-6, the J call TRBJ2-5; no reliable D call. The germline gives CDR1 MNHNY, CDR2 SVGAGI (reference sequence). V gave up 2 bases and J gave up 2 bases, with 6 bases separating them. The CDR3 runs to 13 residues. The CDR3 here is CASSYNKQETQYF. The DNA of the CDR3 is TGTGCCAGCAGTTACAACAAGCAAGAGACCCAGTACTTC.

The chain has TRBV15 and TRBJ1-4; possible D gene TRBD1, 5 bases. The V gene lost 1 base and the J gene lost 8 bases, with 14 bases spanning the gap. CDR1 and CDR2 from the germline V gene are LNHNV and YYDKDF (reference sequence). The CDR3 runs to 15 residues. CDR3 nucleotides: TGTGCCACCAGCAGAGTTGCAGGGAGTCGAGAAAAACTGTTTTTT. Encoded protein: CATSRVAGSREKLFF.

On this clonotype: The germline gene is not matched at one end of the junction; a read error may be the cause. The chain links TRBV9 to TRBJ1-1, with D uncertain. Germline V gives CDR1 SGDLS, CDR2 YYNGEE. The length of the CDR3 is 14 residues. The CDR3 DNA is TGTGCCAGCAGCGTATTTGGGGAGAACACCGAAGCTTTCTTT. This translates into CASSVFGENTEAFF.

This chain connects TRBV27 to TRBJ2-7; possible D gene TRBD1, 7 bases. Germline lookup yields CDR1 MNHEY and CDR2 SMNVEV (reference sequence). V lost 3 bases and J 6 bases, leaving 9 bases between the germline ends. The CDR3 covers 12 residues. The CDR3, as DNA: TGTGCCAGCAGTTTTCAGGGGGGCGAGCAGTACTTC. As protein: CASSFQGGEQYF.

This chain connects TRBV20-1 to TRBJ1-5; weak D call: TRBD1 (5 bases). Germline CDR1 reads DFQATT; CDR2 reads SNEGSKA (reference sequence). The germline V and J ends were trimmed by 5 bases and 3 bases, with 11 bases remaining between them. The CDR3 contains 13 residues. The CDR3, as DNA: TGCAGTGCTCGATACAGGACCAATCAGCCCCAGCATTTT. This gives the protein CSARYRTNQPQHF.

The chain employs TRBV20-1 and TRBJ2-1, with D maybe TRBD2 (7 bases). The V end was cut by 4 bases, the J end by 0 bases, with 16 bases between. The CDR3 loop spans 16 amino acids. The germline V gene encodes CDR1 DFQATT and CDR2 SNEGSKA (reference sequence). CDR3 in DNA: TGCAGTGCTACGGCGGGGGCCCCGAGCTCCTACAATGAGCAGTTCTTC. Translating it yields CSATAGAPSSYNEQFF.

The chain uses TRBV20-1 and TRBJ2-5, with a weak D call TRBD2 (5 bases). V was cut by 0 bases and J by 5 bases, with 13 bases left in between. This CDR3 comprises 14 residues. Looked up from germline, CDR1 is DFQATT and CDR2 is SNEGSKA (reference sequence). In nucleotides, the CDR3 is TGCAGTGCTAGAGATGTAGCAGGAGGCGAGACCCAGTACTTC. It translates to CSARDVAGGETQYF.

In DNA, the CDR3 is TGTGCCAGCAGTTACGGGTCTGACCCCCTGGAGCAGTACTTC. It yields the protein CASSYGSDPLEQYF. This chain joins TRBV6-5 and TRBJ2-5; D unresolved. Trimming removed 2 bases at V and 11 bases at J, with 18 bases between. From germline, CDR1 is MNHEY and CDR2 SVGAGI. The CDR3 contains 14 residues.

The chain recombines TRBV29-1 with TRBJ2-2; D ambiguous. V dropped 4 bases and J dropped 4 bases, with 7 bases sitting between them. The CDR3 consists of 12 residues. Looked up from germline, CDR1 is SQVTM and CDR2 is ANQGSEA. The CDR3 coding sequence is TGCAGCGTTGTGGGTGGCACCGGGGAGCTGTTTTTT. Translated, it gives CSVVGGTGELFF.

V usage is TRBV27 and J usage is TRBJ2-7, with D tentatively TRBD1 or TRBD2 (6 bases each). This CDR3 region has 12 residues. Germline lookup yields CDR1 MNHEY and CDR2 SMNVEV (reference sequence). The V end lost 7 bases, the J end lost 8 bases, and 15 bases lay between the germline ends. Written as DNA, the CDR3 is TGTGCCAGCAAGTACGGAGGGGGGCAGCAGTACTTC. The encoded protein is CASKYGGGQQYF.

This clonotype has only one observation. This chain joins TRBV2 and TRBJ1-2; D uncertain. CDR1 SNHLY and CDR2 FYNNEI come from the germline V gene. The CDR3 length is 12 residues. With 2 bases removed from V and 8 bases from J, the gap between germline ends came to 9 bases. This chain's CDR3 is CASSERDEGYTF. The DNA of the CDR3 is TGTGCCAGCAGTGAACGAGATGAAGGCTACACCTTC.

CDR3 sequence (DNA): TGTGCCATACAGCTGGGAACAGGGGCTTACAATGAGCAGTACTTC. Its protein is CAIQLGTGAYNEQYF. V usage is TRBV10-3 and J usage is TRBJ2-1; 7 bases line up with TRBD1. The end of the DNA is better explained by TRBJ2-7, so the J call may be wrong. The CDR3 runs 15 residues. CDR1 ENHRY and CDR2 SYGVKD come from the germline V gene.

This clonotype has more than one count but fewer than ten. V usage is TRBV5-1 and J usage is TRBJ1-2; D gene uncertain. The V and J ends lost 4 bases and 7 bases respectively, with 17 bases between them. Germline lookup yields CDR1 SGHRS and CDR2 YFSETQ. The CDR3 length is 14 residues. This CDR3 reads CASSPRTDFGGYTF. The CDR3, as DNA: TGCGCCAGCAGCCCTCGGACGGATTTTGGTGGCTACACCTTC.

The chain uses TRBV2 and TRBJ2-5; perhaps TRBD1 as D (6 bases). Germline V gene sequence: CDR1 SNHLY, CDR2 FYNNEI. Trimming left V 5 bases short and J 7 bases short, with 20 bases between. The CDR3 extends over 15 amino acids. CDR3 region: CASSYGAGAVSTQYF. The CDR3, as DNA: TGTGCCAGCAGTTACGGGGCAGGGGCTGTATCGACCCAGTACTTC.

V gene TRBV5-5 combines with J gene TRBJ1-1; 8 positions agree with TRBD1. The CDR3 is 14 amino acids. The V and J ends lost 3 bases and 1 base, in that order; junction bases with no gene match: 2. Germline values: CDR1 SGHKS, CDR2 YYEKEE (reference sequence). The CDR3 sequence: CASSWGQANTEAFF. DNA for the CDR3: TGTGCCAGCAGCTGGGGACAGGCGAACACTGAAGCTTTCTTT.

J is TRBJ1-4 and V is TRBV2, with 8 nucleotides matching TRBD1. The CDR3 sequence is 13 residues long. Per germline, CDR1 SNHLY and CDR2 FYNNEI. With V trimmed by 8 bases and J by 8 bases, 7 bases remained unmatched. The CDR3 is CASWTGIGEKLFF. The CDR3 DNA follows: TGTGCCAGCTGGACAGGGATAGGGGAAAAACTGTTTTTT. Full variable domain (missing parts from reference TRBV2 and TRBJ1-4): EPEVTQTPSHQVTQMGQEVILRCVPISNHLYFYWYRQILGQKVEFLVSFYNNEISEKSEIFDDQFSVERPDGSNFTLKIRSTKLEDSAMYFCASWTGIGEKLFFGSGTQLSVL.

The chain joins TRBV5-1 to TRBJ2-1; 8 bases agree with TRBD1. Germline CDR1 is SGHRS and CDR2 is YFSETQ. This CDR3 region has 15 residues. V lost 4 bases and J lost 2; bases outside the gene matches: 5. CDR3 nucleotides: TGCGCCAGCAGCACTACAGGGGGGACCTACAATGAGCAGTTCTTC. Its translation is CASSTTGGTYNEQFF.

This rearrangement joins TRBV12-3 or TRBV12-4 to TRBJ2-1, with D perhaps matching TRBD1 (6 bases). The CDR3 covers 15 residues. V lost 6 bases and J lost 6, with 18 bases in between. The CDR3, as DNA: TGTGCCAGCAGACATACAGGGCGTATGATCAATGAGCAGTTCTTC. Amino acid sequence: CASRHTGRMINEQFF.

This chain links TRBV5-5 with TRBJ1-1, with a weak D call TRBD1 (6 bases). The CDR3 has 16 amino acids. Germline-derived CDR1 and CDR2 are SGHKS and YYEKEE (reference sequence). V lost 4 bases, J lost 0 bases, and 16 bases lay in between. Here the CDR3 DNA reads TGTGCCAGCAGCCGTTGGACAGCTGGGATGAACACTGAAGCTTTCTTT. As protein: CASSRWTAGMNTEAFF.

This clonotype was recorded a few times. The gene calls are TRBV20-1 and TRBJ2-3; TRBD2 matches 8 bases. V shed 3 bases, J shed 2 bases, and the junction held 13 bases outside the gene matches. The germline CDR1 and CDR2 sequences are DFQATT and SNEGSKA (reference sequence). This CDR3 region has 17 residues. The CDR3 bases are TGCAGTGCTAGGGATATAGCGGGAACGGGGCCCACAGATACGCAGTATTTT. Translating gives CSARDIAGTGPTDTQYF.

For this clonotype: At one end the junction does not follow the germline gene, possibly because of a read error. The chain uses TRBV27 and TRBJ1-1; 7 bases match TRBD1. CDR1 MNHEY and CDR2 SMNVEV come from the germline V gene (reference sequence). The CDR3 runs to 17 residues. In DNA, the CDR3 is TGTGCCAGCAGTTTAACCAAGGACAGGCCAATGAACGCTGAAGCTTTCTTT. It yields the protein CASSLTKDRPMNAEAFF.

This clonotype was picked up a small number of times. This chain joins TRBV11-1 and TRBJ2-7; no clear D. This CDR3 is 14 amino acids long. Trimming stripped 5 bases from V and 6 bases from J, with 17 bases between. Per the germline V gene, CDR1 is SGHAT and CDR2 is FQDESV (reference sequence). CDR3 bases: TGTGCCAGCAGCCCCCGTCCCTTCGGCTCCGAGCAGTACTTC. Protein sequence: CASSPRPFGSEQYF. Full variable domain (outside the CDR3, taken from reference TRBV11-1 and TRBJ2-7): EAEVAQSPRYKITEKSQAVAFWCDPISGHATLYWYRQILGQGPELLVQFQDESVVDDSQLPKDRFSAERLKGVDSTLKIQPAELGDSAMYLCASSPRPFGSEQYFGPGTRLTVT.

This clonotype was seen a single time. This chain connects TRBV5-1 to TRBJ2-7, with 7 bases that match TRBD2. The J call may be wrong; the DNA end is better matched by TRBJ2-5. Germline V gene sequence: CDR1 SGHRS, CDR2 YFSETQ. This CDR3 is built from 15 residues. DNA for the CDR3: TGCGCCAGCAGCCCGGGAGGAGGTGGGGGGACGACCCAGTACTTC. It specifies CASSPGGGGGTTQYF.